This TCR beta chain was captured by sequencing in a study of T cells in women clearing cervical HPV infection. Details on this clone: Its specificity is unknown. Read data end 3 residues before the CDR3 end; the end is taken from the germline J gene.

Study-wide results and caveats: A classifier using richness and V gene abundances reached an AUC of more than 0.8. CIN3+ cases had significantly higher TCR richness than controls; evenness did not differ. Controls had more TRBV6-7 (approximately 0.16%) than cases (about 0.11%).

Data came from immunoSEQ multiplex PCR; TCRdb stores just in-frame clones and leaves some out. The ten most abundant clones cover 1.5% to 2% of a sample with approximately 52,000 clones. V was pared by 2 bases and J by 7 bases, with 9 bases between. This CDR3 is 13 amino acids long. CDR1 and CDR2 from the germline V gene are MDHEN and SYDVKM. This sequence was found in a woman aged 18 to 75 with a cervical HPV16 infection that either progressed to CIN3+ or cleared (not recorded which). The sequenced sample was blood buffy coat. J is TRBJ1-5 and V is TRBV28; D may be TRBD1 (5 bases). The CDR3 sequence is CASSLQGAQPQHF. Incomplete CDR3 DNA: TGTGCCAGCAGTTTACAAGGGGCACAGCCC.